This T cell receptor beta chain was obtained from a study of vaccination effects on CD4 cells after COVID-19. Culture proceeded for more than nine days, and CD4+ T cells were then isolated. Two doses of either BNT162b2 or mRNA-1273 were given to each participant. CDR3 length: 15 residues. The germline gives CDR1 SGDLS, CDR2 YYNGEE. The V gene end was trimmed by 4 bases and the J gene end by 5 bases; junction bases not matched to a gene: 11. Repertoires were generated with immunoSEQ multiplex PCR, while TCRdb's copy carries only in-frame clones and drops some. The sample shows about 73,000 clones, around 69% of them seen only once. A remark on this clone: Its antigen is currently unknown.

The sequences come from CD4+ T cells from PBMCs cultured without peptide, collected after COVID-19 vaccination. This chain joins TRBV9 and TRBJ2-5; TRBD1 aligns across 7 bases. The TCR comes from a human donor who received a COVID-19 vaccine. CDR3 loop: CASSPRDRDKETQYF. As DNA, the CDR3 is TGTGCCAGCAGCCCAAGAGACAGGGACAAGGAGACCCAGTACTTC.